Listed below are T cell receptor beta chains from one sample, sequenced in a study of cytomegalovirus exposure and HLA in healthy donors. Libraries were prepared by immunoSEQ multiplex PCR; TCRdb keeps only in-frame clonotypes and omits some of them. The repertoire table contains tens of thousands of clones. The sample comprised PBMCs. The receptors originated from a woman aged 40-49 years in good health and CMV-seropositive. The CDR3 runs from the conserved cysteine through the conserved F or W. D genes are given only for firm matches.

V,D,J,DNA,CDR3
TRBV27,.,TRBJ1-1,TGTGCCAGCAGCCCCATAGGGGCCGGGAACACTGAAGCTTTCTTT,CASSPIGAGNTEAFF
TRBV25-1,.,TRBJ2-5,TGTGCCAGCAGTGAACGGGAGCAGCCCCTAGAGACCCAGTACTTC,CASSEREQPLETQYF
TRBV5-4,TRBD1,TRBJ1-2,TGTGCCAGCAGGGGTAGGGACAGGGCTTTTGGTGGCTACACCTTC,CASRGRDRAFGGYTF
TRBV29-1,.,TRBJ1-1,TGCACGATCGAGGAGAACACTGAAGCTTTCTTT,CTIEENTEAFF
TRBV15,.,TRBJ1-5,TGTGCCACCAGCAGAGATGCCTATAGCAATCAGCCCCAGCATTTT,CATSRDAYSNQPQHF
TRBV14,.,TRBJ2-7,TGTGCCAGCAGCCAAGCGGTGAGCTCCTACGAGCAGTACTTC,CASSQAVSSYEQYF
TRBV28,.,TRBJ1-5,TGTGCCAGCAAAGAACAGCCCAATCAGCCCCAGCATTTT,CASKEQPNQPQHF
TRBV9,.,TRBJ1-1,TGTGCCAGCAGTTATACAGGTTTGAACACTGAAGCTTTCTTT,CASSYTGLNTEAFF
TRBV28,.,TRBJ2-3,TGTGCCAGCAGTACCCCCCCGGCGGACACAGATACGCAGTATTTT,CASSTPPADTDTQYF
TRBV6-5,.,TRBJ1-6,TGTGCCAGCACCTCACCGAGCTCCTATAATTCACCCCTCCACTTT,CASTSPSSYNSPLHF
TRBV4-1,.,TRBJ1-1,TGCGCCAGCAGCCAGACACGAGACACTGAAGCTTTCTTT,CASSQTRDTEAFF
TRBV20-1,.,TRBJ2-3,TGCAGTGCTGGGGGGACGCAGTATTTT,CSAGGTQYF
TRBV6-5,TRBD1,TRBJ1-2,TGTGCCAGCAGTTACTTACAGGGGGCTCAGGGTGGCTACACCTTC,CASSYLQGAQGGYTF
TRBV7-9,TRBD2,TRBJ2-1,TGTGCCAGCAGCTTAGCCCCGACTAGCTCCCACAATGAGCAGTTCTTC,CASSLAPTSSHNEQFF